This T cell receptor (beta chain) was found in a study of shared clonotypes between healthy human individuals. Study background: Each donor's CD8 memory used one plate, CD8 naive two, each CD4 subset three.

Points on this clone: Its antigen is as yet unknown.

In the sorted-subset replicate PCRs, approximately 200 ng DNA, tens of thousands of T cell genomes, was used. Only in-frame clones appear in the TCRdb table, and some are missing; sequencing was by immunoSEQ multiplex PCR. Found here are 1.6 million or so clones, 97% to 99% of them singletons; the top ten hold approximately 0.38%. Everyone who donated was a Caucasian adult who lived in Nashville, Tennessee. Germline values: CDR1 SEHNR, CDR2 FQNEAQ (reference sequence). This CDR3 contains 14 residues. Trimming at V came to 8 bases and at J to 1 base, leaving 6 bases not matched to a gene. Study-wide findings and caveats: Rarefaction showed that sequencing of sorted subsets was incomplete (despite large depth).

V gene TRBV7-9 combines with J gene TRBJ2-3, with TRBD2 matching 7 bases. The origin of this receptor is a man aged 25 to 40 in good health. The sequenced material came from naive CD4+ T cells sorted from blood. Subset described: CD45RA+ positively selected. Here the CDR3 DNA reads TGTGCCAGCGTCGGGGGGAGGCGCACAGATACGCAGTATTTT. The encoded protein is CASVGGRRTDTQYF.